A single sample gave rise to the 32 T cell receptor beta chains below, sequenced in a study of blood T cell repertoires in COVID-19 (dated by TCRdb to between 2020 and 2021). Receptors were amplified or captured by the immunoSEQ multiplex PCR assay. The immuneACCESS repertoire file appears here via TCRdb, limited to in-frame rearrangements. These files lack a portion of the clones; in checked studies, under half of the deficit traces to unresolved V genes, and the cause of the others is not known. This sample lists 50,000 to 55,000 clones; 70% to 85% were detected once. Roughly 13% of the sample belongs to the ten largest clones. Specimen: peripheral blood. The receptors derive from a human donor in a cohort sampled during active COVID-19.

The chain uses TRBV4-1 and TRBJ2-3, with TRBD2 matching over 9 bases. Germline assignment: CDR1 MGHRA and CDR2 YSYEKL. J gave up 4 bases and V 4 bases, and 6 bases lay outside the gene matches. The length of the CDR3 is 15 residues. The CDR3 DNA is TGCGCCAGCAGCCGAGGCGGGAGGGCATCAGATACGCAGTATTTT. It codes for CASSRGGRASDTQYF.

The chain links TRBV7-2 to TRBJ2-5; D remains unclear. V gave up 0 bases and J gave up 1 base, with 6 bases separating them. This CDR3 region has 14 residues. Germline values: CDR1 SGHTA, CDR2 FQGNSA. The CDR3 loop reads CASSLAGRQETQYF. The CDR3 DNA is TGTGCCAGCAGCTTAGCGGGCCGCCAAGAGACCCAGTACTTC.

The chain combines TRBV29-1 with TRBJ2-1; perhaps TRBD2 as D (6 bases). In germline, CDR1 is SQVTM, CDR2 ANQGSEA. Trimming stripped 7 bases from V and 7 bases from J, with 20 bases between. The CDR3 runs to 14 residues. The DNA of the CDR3 is TGCAGCGGGTCGGACACTGGGGCGGGGAATGAGCAGTTCTTC. Amino acids: CSGSDTGAGNEQFF.

This rearrangement joins TRBV7-9 to TRBJ2-2; TRBD2 agrees at 8 bases. The CDR3 is made up of 16 amino acids. V lost 1 base and J lost 5; bases outside the gene matches: 6. Per the germline V gene, CDR1 is SEHNR and CDR2 is FQNEAQ (reference sequence). CDR3 loop: CASSLGGTSRTGELFF. CDR3 in DNA: TGTGCCAGCAGCTTAGGGGGGACTAGTCGGACCGGGGAGCTGTTTTTT. The whole variable domain, filled in from reference TRBV7-9 and TRBJ2-2, reads DTGVSQNPRHKITKRGQNVTFRCDPISEHNRLYWYRQTLGQGPEFLTYFQNEAQLEKSRLLSDRFSAERPKGSFSTLEIQRTEQGDSAMYLCASSLGGTSRTGELFFGEGSRLTVL.

This clone has just a few counts. The genes are TRBV7-2 and TRBJ2-3, with 9 bases identical to TRBD1. The CDR3 extends over 15 amino acids. Losses at the gene ends were 5 bases for V and 4 bases for J; bases not matched to a gene: 7. Germline lookup yields CDR1 SGHTA and CDR2 FQGNSA. The CDR3: CASSPGQGKSDTQYF. In DNA form, the CDR3 reads TGTGCCAGCAGCCCCGGACAGGGGAAGTCAGATACGCAGTATTTT. Drawing the rest from reference TRBV7-2 and TRBJ2-3, the complete variable domain is GAGVSQSPSNKVTEKGKDVELRCDPISGHTALYWYRQSLGQGLEFLIYFQGNSAPDKSGLPSDRFSAERTGGSVSTLTIQRTQQEDSAVYLCASSPGQGKSDTQYFGPGTRLTVL.

This rearrangement joins TRBV6-2 or TRBV6-3 to TRBJ2-2; TRBD2 agrees at 8 bases. V was clipped by 2 bases and J by 8 bases; unmatched bases: 13. The germline gives CDR1 MNHEY, CDR2 SVGEGT. CDR3 length: 17 residues. This CDR3 is CASSYQQASGPRGELFF. DNA for the CDR3: TGTGCCAGCAGTTACCAACAAGCTAGCGGGCCGAGAGGGGAGCTGTTTTTT.

The count of this clone is one. The chain recombines TRBV3-1 (or the pseudogene TRBV3-2) with TRBJ2-7; 9 bases fit TRBD2. Trimming took 0 bases from V and 6 from J; bases not matched to a gene: 12. This CDR3 comprises 17 residues. Germline lookup yields CDR1 LGHDT and CDR2 YNNKEL (reference sequence). DNA for the CDR3: TGTGCCAGCAGCCAAGATCTGGCGGGGGGGGCTGTAGGCGAGCAGTACTTC. This encodes CASSQDLAGGAVGEQYF.

The gene calls are TRBV10-3 and TRBJ2-1; 7 nucleotides align to TRBD2. With 6 bases clipped from V and 6 bases from J, the junction kept 11 bases outside the gene matches. CDR1 is ENHRY, CDR2 SYGVKD, per germline. The CDR3 contains 15 residues. The CDR3 coding sequence is TGTGCCATCAGCCGACTAGCAATGGCCGGCAATGAGCAGTTCTTC. Amino acids: CAISRLAMAGNEQFF.

The gene calls are TRBV6-2 or TRBV6-3 and TRBJ2-1; 8 bases are shared with TRBD2. This CDR3 contains 17 residues. Germline V gene sequence: CDR1 MNHEY, CDR2 SVGEGT. V was pared by 2 bases and J by 2 bases, with 8 bases of the junction left unmatched. The CDR3 DNA follows: TGTGCCAGCAGTTACAGCCCGGTAGCGGGGCCCTACAATGAGCAGTTCTTC. Protein: CASSYSPVAGPYNEQFF.

The CDR3 DNA reads as TGTGCCAGCAGGTCAAGGGAGGAAAAACTGTTTTTT. Protein product: CASRSREEKLFF. This chain links TRBV7-9 with TRBJ1-4; D is unresolved. V was trimmed by 6 bases and J by 8 bases, leaving 10 bases between them. The CDR3 is made up of 12 amino acids. Germline values: CDR1 SEHNR, CDR2 FQNEAQ (reference sequence).

The rearrangement links TRBV7-2 to TRBJ2-7; D possibly corresponds to TRBD2 (7 bases). This CDR3 spans 14 amino acids. CDR1 and CDR2 (germline): SGHTA, FQGNSA. Trimming stripped 6 bases from V and 0 bases from J, with 12 bases between. CDR3 nucleotide sequence: TGTGCCAGCAGAGGGGGGGGAGCCTCCTACGAGCAGTACTTC. Translated: CASRGGGASYEQYF.

This chain links TRBV10-1 with TRBJ1-2; D is possibly TRBD1 (6 bases). Per germline, CDR1 WNHNN and CDR2 SYGVQD (reference sequence). With 8 bases removed from V and 8 bases from J, the gap between germline ends came to 18 bases. This CDR3 comprises 13 residues. The CDR3 nucleotides read TGCGCCAGCTCATCGACAGGAGGTGGGGGCTACACCTTC. Translation: CASSSTGGGGYTF.

This clone is labeled medium-sized (0.01 to 0.1%). V and J are TRBV5-5 and TRBJ2-2, with a tentative D call TRBD2 (6 bases). The V gene's germline CDR1 is SGHKS and CDR2 YYEKEE (reference sequence). V was shortened by 4 bases and J by 5 bases, with 12 bases between the two germline ends. The CDR3 is 14 amino acids. CDR3 bases: TGTGCCAGCAGCCCGGGGGTCAGGACCGGGGAGCTGTTTTTT. Protein: CASSPGVRTGELFF.

This clone was observed at least ten times. This chain connects TRBV6-5 to TRBJ2-7, with 7 nucleotides matching TRBD1. Germline trimming cut 4 bases from V and 2 bases from J; bases unmatched to any gene: 5. This CDR3 is built from 14 residues. Germline values: CDR1 MNHEY, CDR2 SVGAGI. DNA for the CDR3: TGTGCCAGCAGTTTCTCAGGGGGAGCCTACGAGCAGTACTTC. This sequence encodes CASSFSGGAYEQYF.

This chain links TRBV7-8 with TRBJ1-4; D is ambiguous. Per germline, CDR1 SGHVS and CDR2 FQNEAQ. The CDR3 has 12 amino acids. V gave up 2 bases and J gave up 5 bases, with 3 bases separating them. The CDR3 nucleotides read TGTGCCAGCAGCTTATTAAATGAAAAACTGTTTTTT. It yields the protein CASSLLNEKLFF.

The chain couples TRBV5-1 to TRBJ1-1, with D hard to call. Trimming left V 5 bases short and J 1 base short, with 6 bases between. Per the germline V gene, CDR1 is SGHRS and CDR2 is YFSETQ. The CDR3 runs 12 residues. Here the CDR3 DNA reads TGCGCCAGCAGTCACGGGAACACTGAAGCTTTCTTT. This translates into CASSHGNTEAFF.

This clone has a single count. The J gene is TRBJ1-6, the V gene TRBV18; TRBD1 matches at 7 bases. Germline CDR1 KGHSH, CDR2 LQKENI. This CDR3 comprises 14 residues. The trim removed 6 bases at V and 12 bases at J, leaving 11 bases unmatched. CDR3 sequence (DNA): TGTGCCAGCTCGCGAAGACAGGGCAGGGAACCCCTCCACTTT. Translation gives CASSRRQGREPLHF.

The rearrangement links TRBV7-9 to TRBJ2-1; D may be TRBD1 (7 bases). The V gene lost 5 bases and the J gene lost 15 bases, with 14 bases spanning the gap. Germline lookup yields CDR1 SEHNR and CDR2 FQNEAQ (reference sequence). The CDR3 loop spans 11 amino acids. The CDR3 region has the DNA TGTGCCAGCAGCAATACAGGGGAGGTGTTCTTC. Residues: CASSNTGEVFF.

The gene calls are TRBV18 and TRBJ2-1; TRBD1 aligns across 9 bases. Germline V gene lookup returns CDR1 KGHSH and CDR2 LQKENI. The junction had 12 bases not matched to a gene; V was cut back by 3 bases and J by 6 bases. The CDR3 is 17 residues long. CDR3 sequence reads: CASSPIPGQGGVNEQFF. CDR3 bases: TGTGCCAGCTCACCGATCCCGGGACAGGGAGGGGTCAATGAGCAGTTCTTC.

The V call is TRBV7-6, the J call TRBJ2-4; the D is unclear. Germline CDR1 SGHVS, CDR2 FNYEAQ. V was trimmed by 0 bases and J by 0 bases, leaving 9 bases between them. The CDR3 spans 16 residues. The CDR3 nucleotides are TGTGCCAGCAGCTTAGCAGACAACCTAGCCAAAAACATTCAGTACTTC. Amino acid sequence: CASSLADNLAKNIQYF.

The sample holds a few counts of this clone. The chain recombines TRBV5-1 with TRBJ2-1, with 10 bases identical to TRBD1. Trimming removed 7 bases from V and 3 bases from J; junction bases left unmatched: 13. CDR1 SGHRS and CDR2 YFSETQ come from the germline V gene. The CDR3 length is 17 residues. The CDR3 reads CASYRGQGTVIYNEQFF. The CDR3 DNA is TGCGCCAGCTACAGGGGACAGGGGACAGTCATCTACAATGAGCAGTTCTTC.

The chain joins TRBV11-2 to TRBJ1-5, with no clear D. CDR3 length equals 13 residues. The V gene's germline CDR1 is SGHAT and CDR2 FQNNGV. With 2 bases removed from V and 7 bases from J, the gap between germline ends came to 9 bases. CDR3 sequence reads: CASSLSGGQPQHF. The CDR3 DNA sequence: TGTGCCAGCAGCTTATCGGGAGGCCAGCCCCAGCATTTT.

This sequence joins TRBV27 and TRBJ1-6, with a possible D match to TRBD1 (6 bases). The CDR3 contains 16 residues. CDR1 is MNHEY, CDR2 SMNVEV, per germline (reference sequence). Trimming cost V 6 bases and J 7 bases, with 19 bases left between them. CDR3 sequence reads: CASRPEGHRRNSPLHF. The CDR3 DNA reads as TGTGCCAGCAGGCCCGAGGGACATCGGAGGAATTCACCCCTCCACTTT.

V gene TRBV2 combines with J gene TRBJ2-5; 12 bases map to TRBD2. Germline loops: CDR1 SNHLY, CDR2 FYNNEI. V dropped 4 bases and J dropped 1; count of bases not matched to a gene: 10. The CDR3 has 18 residues. As DNA, the CDR3 is TGTGCCAGCAGTGGGGCGGCTAGCGGGGGGGTTAGCCAAGAGACCCAGTACTTC. This translates into CASSGAASGGVSQETQYF.

As DNA, the CDR3 is TGCATCTCCGCCGGACTCTATGGCTACACCTTC. Its protein product is CISAGLYGYTF. The chain is built from TRBV20-1 and TRBJ1-2; D gene unclear. CDR1 is DFQATT, CDR2 SNEGSKA, per germline (reference sequence). This CDR3 contains 11 residues.

The CDR3 bases are TGTGCCAGTAGCAGAATCCCCGCTAACTATGGCTACACCTTC. Its protein product is CASSRIPANYGYTF. J is TRBJ1-2 and V is TRBV19; unclear D gene. Trimming pared 6 bases from V and 0 bases from J, leaving 11 bases between. The CDR3 is 14 residues long. Per the germline V gene, CDR1 is LNHDA and CDR2 is SQIVND (reference sequence).

V gene TRBV11-2 combines with J gene TRBJ2-5, with D possibly being TRBD2 (6 bases). Trimming cost V 5 bases and J 2 bases, with 12 bases left between them. The CDR3 runs to 14 residues. Germline V lookup: CDR1 SGHAT, CDR2 FQNNGV. The CDR3 DNA sequence: TGTGCCAGCAGCCCCCGGGACTTTCAAGAGACCCAGTACTTC. Translation gives CASSPRDFQETQYF. Full variable domain (missing parts from reference TRBV11-2 and TRBJ2-5): EAGVAQSPRYKIIEKRQSVAFWCNPISGHATLYWYQQILGQGPKLLIQFQNNGVVDDSQLPKDRFSAERLKGVDSTLKIQPAKLEDSAVYLCASSPRDFQETQYFGPGTRLLVL.

For the CDR3, the DNA is TGCGCCAGCAGCCAAGAGCCCGGGACAGGAGCCTACAATGAGCAGTTCTTC. Encoded protein: CASSQEPGTGAYNEQFF. The chain links TRBV4-1 to TRBJ2-1; the match to TRBD1 covers 8 bases. CDR1 and CDR2 (germline): MGHRA, YSYEKL. This CDR3 has 17 amino acids. After removal of 0 bases from V and 2 bases from J, the junction contained 6 bases not matched to a gene.

This chain uses TRBV7-9 with TRBJ1-1, with TRBD1 identical over 8 bases. CDR1 is SEHNR, CDR2 FQNEAQ, per germline (reference sequence). This CDR3 has 12 amino acids. V was pared by 6 bases and J by 12 bases, with 9 bases of the junction left unmatched. This CDR3 reads CASRSQGGGPFF. The CDR3 DNA reads as TGTGCCAGCAGGTCACAGGGGGGTGGTCCTTTCTTT.

The V call is TRBV6-5, the J call TRBJ1-1, with D possibly being TRBD1 (6 bases). Looked up from germline, CDR1 is MNHEY and CDR2 is SVGAGI. Trimming removed 5 bases at V and 0 bases at J, with 10 bases between. The CDR3 has 14 residues. The CDR3 coding sequence is TGTGCCAGCAGTAGGAGACAGGTGAACACTGAAGCTTTCTTT. Its protein product is CASSRRQVNTEAFF.

The rearrangement uses TRBV30 and TRBJ1-1, with TRBD1 matching over 9 bases. This CDR3 is 12 amino acids long. Per germline, CDR1 GTSNPN and CDR2 SVGIG (reference sequence). J lost 7 bases, V lost 1 base, and 1 base had no gene match. CDR3 amino acids: CAWSGQGGEAFF. The CDR3 DNA follows: TGTGCCTGGAGTGGACAGGGGGGTGAAGCTTTCTTT.

The chain links TRBV25-1 to TRBJ2-1, with D possibly TRBD1 on 6 matching bases. Germline V gives CDR1 MGHDK, CDR2 SYGVNS. The germline V and J ends were trimmed by 5 bases and 1 base, with 12 bases remaining between them. The CDR3 contains 15 residues. The CDR3 loop is CASSLGQGSYNEQFF. The CDR3, as DNA: TGTGCCAGCAGTCTGGGGCAGGGGTCCTACAATGAGCAGTTCTTC.